The entry that follows covers one T cell receptor beta chain sequence. Its antigen is not known. Researchers ran the PCR with 60 Vbeta and 13 Jbeta primers. Some clones are missing from TCRdb's copy, which holds only in-frame ones; the method was immunoSEQ multiplex PCR. This sample yields under 200,000 clones, of which roughly 80% are seen a single time; about 2.6% belongs to the top ten. This entry is derived from a study of cytomegalovirus exposure and HLA in healthy donors. Study results and caveats: Accurate prediction of HLA-A and HLA-B alleles (for most subjects) was reportedly achieved from TCR beta sequences.

Germline CDR1 is MNHNS and CDR2 is SASEGT. Germline trimming cut 6 bases from V and 8 bases from J; bases unmatched to any gene: 9. This CDR3 contains 14 residues. Sequencing input: PBMCs. The chain is built from TRBV6-1 and TRBJ2-2; 7 nucleotides line up with TRBD2. The origin of this receptor is a woman aged 50 to 65 in good health and CMV-seropositive. The CDR3 DNA reads TGTGCCAGCAGGCTGGCAGCGGGGTCTGGGGAGCTGTTTTTT. It translates to CASRLAAGSGELFF.